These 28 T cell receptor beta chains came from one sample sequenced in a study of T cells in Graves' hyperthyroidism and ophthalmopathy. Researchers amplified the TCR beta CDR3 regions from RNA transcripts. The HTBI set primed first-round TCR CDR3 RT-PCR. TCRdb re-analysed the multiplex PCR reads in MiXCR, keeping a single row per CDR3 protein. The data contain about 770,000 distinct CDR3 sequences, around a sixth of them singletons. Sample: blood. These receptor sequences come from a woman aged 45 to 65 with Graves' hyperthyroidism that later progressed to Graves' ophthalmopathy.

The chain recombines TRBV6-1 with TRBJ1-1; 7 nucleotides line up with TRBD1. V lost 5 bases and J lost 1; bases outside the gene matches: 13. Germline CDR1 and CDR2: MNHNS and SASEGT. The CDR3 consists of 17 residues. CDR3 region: CASSPPSNRGKNTEAFF. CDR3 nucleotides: TGTGCCAGCAGTCCCCCCTCAAACAGGGGAAAGAACACTGAAGCTTTCTTT.

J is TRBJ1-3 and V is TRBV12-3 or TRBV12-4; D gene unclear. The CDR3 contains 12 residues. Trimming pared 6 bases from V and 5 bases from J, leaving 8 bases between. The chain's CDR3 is CASSTIRNTIYF. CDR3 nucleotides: TGTGCCAGCAGCACAATTAGAAACACCATATATTTT.

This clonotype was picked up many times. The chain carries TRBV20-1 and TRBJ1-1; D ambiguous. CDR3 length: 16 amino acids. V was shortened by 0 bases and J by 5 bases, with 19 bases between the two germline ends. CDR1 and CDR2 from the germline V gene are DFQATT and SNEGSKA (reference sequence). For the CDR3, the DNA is TGCAGTGCTAGAGAGCCCCGGGGAGAGGGAGAGACTGAAGCTTTCTTT. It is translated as CSAREPRGEGETEAFF.

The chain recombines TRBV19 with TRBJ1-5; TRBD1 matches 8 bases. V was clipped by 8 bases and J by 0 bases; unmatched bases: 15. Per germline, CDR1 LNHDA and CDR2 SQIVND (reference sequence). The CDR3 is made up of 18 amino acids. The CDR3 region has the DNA TGTGCCAGTCGCAACCCTCTCGGACAGGGCTATAGCAATCAGCCCCAGCATTTT. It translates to CASRNPLGQGYSNQPQHF.

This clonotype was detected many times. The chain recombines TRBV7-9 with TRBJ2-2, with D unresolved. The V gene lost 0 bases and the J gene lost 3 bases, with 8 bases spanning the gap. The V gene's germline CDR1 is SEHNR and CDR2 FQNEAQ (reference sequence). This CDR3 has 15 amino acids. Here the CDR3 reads CASSLAMGYTGELFF. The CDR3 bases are TGTGCCAGCAGCTTAGCCATGGGGTACACCGGGGAGCTGTTTTTT.

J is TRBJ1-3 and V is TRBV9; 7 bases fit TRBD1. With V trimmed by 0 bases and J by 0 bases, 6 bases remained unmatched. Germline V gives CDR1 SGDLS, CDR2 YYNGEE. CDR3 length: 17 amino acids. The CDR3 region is CASSVAVRGNSGNTIYF. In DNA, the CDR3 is TGTGCCAGCAGCGTAGCTGTCAGGGGGAACTCTGGAAACACCATATATTTT.

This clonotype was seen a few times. DNA for the CDR3: TGTGCCAGCAGACGCAAGGACGGGAACACTGAAGCTTTCTTT. Its translation: CASRRKDGNTEAFF. The chain combines TRBV6-1 with TRBJ1-1; D gene uncertain. The CDR3 spans 14 residues. CDR1 and CDR2 from the germline V gene are MNHNS and SASEGT. V lost 6 bases, J lost 1 base, and 12 bases lay in between.

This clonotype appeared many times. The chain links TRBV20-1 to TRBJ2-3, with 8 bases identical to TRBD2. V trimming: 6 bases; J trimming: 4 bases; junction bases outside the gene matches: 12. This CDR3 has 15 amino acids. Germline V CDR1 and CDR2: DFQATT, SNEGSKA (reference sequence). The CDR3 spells CSADKRGGSPDTQYF. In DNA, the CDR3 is TGCAGTGCAGACAAACGCGGGGGGTCCCCAGATACGCAGTATTTT.

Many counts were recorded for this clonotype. The CDR3 region is CASSLDRGFTDTQYF. The CDR3 DNA reads as TGTGCCAGCAGCTTAGACAGGGGCTTCACAGATACGCAGTATTTT. The chain is built from TRBV7-2 and TRBJ2-3, with 7 bases that match TRBD1. V trimming: 1 base; J trimming: 2 bases; junction bases outside the gene matches: 3. The germline CDR1 and CDR2 sequences are SGHTA and FQGNSA. The CDR3 is made up of 15 amino acids.

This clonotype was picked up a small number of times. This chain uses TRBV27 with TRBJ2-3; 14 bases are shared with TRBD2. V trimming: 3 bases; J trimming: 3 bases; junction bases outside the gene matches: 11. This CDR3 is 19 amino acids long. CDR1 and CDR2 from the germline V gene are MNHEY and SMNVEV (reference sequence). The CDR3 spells CASSFFDTGLAGGTDTQYF. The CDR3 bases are TGTGCCAGCAGTTTCTTCGATACAGGACTAGCGGGGGGTACAGATACGCAGTATTTT.

CDR3 sequence: CASADSQARHETQYF. Written as DNA, the CDR3 is TGTGCCAGCGCTGATAGCCAGGCCAGGCACGAGACCCAGTACTTC. The rearrangement links TRBV6-1 to TRBJ2-5; D unresolved. Trimming left V 8 bases short and J 5 bases short, with 21 bases between. The CDR3 sequence is 15 residues long. Germline assignment: CDR1 MNHNS and CDR2 SASEGT.

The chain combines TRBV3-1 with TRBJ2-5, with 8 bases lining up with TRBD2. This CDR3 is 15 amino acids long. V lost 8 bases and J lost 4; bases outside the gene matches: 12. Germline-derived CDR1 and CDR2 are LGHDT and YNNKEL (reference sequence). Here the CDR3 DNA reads TGTGCCAGCGGACTTGTCTCGGGGGGGATAGAGACCCAGTACTTC. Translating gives CASGLVSGGIETQYF.

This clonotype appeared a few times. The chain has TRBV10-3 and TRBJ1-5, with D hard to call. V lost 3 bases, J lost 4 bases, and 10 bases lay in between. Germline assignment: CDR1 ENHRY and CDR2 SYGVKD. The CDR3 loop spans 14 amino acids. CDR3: CAISEGITNQPQHF. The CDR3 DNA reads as TGTGCCATCAGTGAAGGGATCACAAATCAGCCCCAGCATTTT.

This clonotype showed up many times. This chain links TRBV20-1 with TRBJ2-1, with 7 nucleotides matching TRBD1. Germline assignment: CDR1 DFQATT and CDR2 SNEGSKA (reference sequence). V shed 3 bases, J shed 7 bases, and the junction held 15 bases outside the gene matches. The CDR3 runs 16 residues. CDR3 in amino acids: CSASLLGGPYRNEQFF. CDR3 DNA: TGCAGTGCTAGTCTCCTAGGGGGCCCATATAGGAATGAGCAGTTCTTC.

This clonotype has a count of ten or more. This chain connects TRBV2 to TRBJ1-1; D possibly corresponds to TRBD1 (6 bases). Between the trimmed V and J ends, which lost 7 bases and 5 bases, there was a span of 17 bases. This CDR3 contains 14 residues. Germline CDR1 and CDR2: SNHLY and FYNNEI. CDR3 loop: CASKGGAQGTEAFF. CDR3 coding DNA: TGTGCCAGCAAGGGGGGGGCCCAAGGTACTGAAGCTTTCTTT.

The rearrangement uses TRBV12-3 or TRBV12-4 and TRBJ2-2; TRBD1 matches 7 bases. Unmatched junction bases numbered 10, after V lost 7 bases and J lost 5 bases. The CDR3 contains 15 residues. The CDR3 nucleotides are TGTGCCAGCACCCTTGGGGGACAGTCTACCGGGGAGCTGTTTTTT. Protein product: CASTLGGQSTGELFF.

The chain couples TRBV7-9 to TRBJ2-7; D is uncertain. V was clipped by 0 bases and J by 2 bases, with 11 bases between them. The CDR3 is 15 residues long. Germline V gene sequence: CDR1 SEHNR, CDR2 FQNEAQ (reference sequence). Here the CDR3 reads CASSLAIDPTYEQYF. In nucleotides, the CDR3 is TGTGCCAGCAGCTTAGCCATCGACCCTACCTACGAGCAGTACTTC.

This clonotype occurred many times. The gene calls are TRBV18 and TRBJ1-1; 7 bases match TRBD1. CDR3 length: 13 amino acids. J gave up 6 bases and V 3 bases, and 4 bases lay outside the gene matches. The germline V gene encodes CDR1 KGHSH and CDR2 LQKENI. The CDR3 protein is CASSPQQGPEAFF. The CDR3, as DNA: TGTGCCAGCTCACCTCAACAGGGGCCTGAAGCTTTCTTT.

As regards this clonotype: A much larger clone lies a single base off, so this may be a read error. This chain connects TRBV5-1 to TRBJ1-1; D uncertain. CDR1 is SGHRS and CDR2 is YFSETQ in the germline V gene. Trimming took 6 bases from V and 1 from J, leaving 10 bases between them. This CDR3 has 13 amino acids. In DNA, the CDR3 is TGCGCCAGCAAATGGCAGGCGAACACTGAAGCTTTCTTT. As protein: CASKWQANTEAFF.

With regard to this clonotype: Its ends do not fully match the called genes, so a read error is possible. Written as DNA, the CDR3 is TGTGCCTGCAGTTTTACAGGGTTCGCTGGCTACACCTTC. Translating it yields CACSFTGFAGYTF. The chain employs TRBV6-5 and TRBJ1-2; D is possibly TRBD1 (6 bases). The CDR3 consists of 13 residues. Per germline, CDR1 MNHEY and CDR2 SVGAGI.

CDR3 DNA sequence: TGTGCCAGCAGCCTAGCGGGAGGTCAGGGGACCATCGAGCAGTACTTC. Its protein product is CASSLAGGQGTIEQYF. This chain uses TRBV3-1 with TRBJ2-7; 10 positions match TRBD2. With 4 bases clipped from V and 6 bases from J, the junction kept 12 bases outside the gene matches. The germline V gene encodes CDR1 LGHDT and CDR2 YNNKEL (reference sequence). The CDR3 consists of 16 residues.

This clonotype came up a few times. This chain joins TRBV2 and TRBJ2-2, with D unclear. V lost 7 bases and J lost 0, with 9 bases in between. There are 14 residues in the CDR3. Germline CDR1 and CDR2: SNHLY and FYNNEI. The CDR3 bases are TGTGCCAGCATTGGGCAGGCGAACACCGGGGAGCTGTTTTTT. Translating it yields CASIGQANTGELFF.

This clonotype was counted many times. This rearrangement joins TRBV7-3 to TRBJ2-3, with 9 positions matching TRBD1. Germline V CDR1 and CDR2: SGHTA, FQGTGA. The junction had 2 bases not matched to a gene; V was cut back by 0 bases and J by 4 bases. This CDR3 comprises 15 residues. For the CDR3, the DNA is TGTGCCAGCAGCTTAACGGGACAGGGCGCAGATACGCAGTATTTT. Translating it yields CASSLTGQGADTQYF.

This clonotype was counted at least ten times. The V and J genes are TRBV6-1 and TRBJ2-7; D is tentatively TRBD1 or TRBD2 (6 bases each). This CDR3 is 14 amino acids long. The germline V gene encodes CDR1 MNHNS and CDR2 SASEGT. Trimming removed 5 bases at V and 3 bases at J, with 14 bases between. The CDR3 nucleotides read TGTGCCAGCAGTCGGGGGCGCGCGAGCTACGAGCAGTACTTC. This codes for CASSRGRASYEQYF.

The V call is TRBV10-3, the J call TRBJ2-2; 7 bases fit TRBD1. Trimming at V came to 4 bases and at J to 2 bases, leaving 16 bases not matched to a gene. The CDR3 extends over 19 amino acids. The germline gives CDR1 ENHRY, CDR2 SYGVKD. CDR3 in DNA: TGTGCCATCAGTGGGACAGGCACAATAGCTAAATACAACACCGGGGAGCTGTTTTTT. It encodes CAISGTGTIAKYNTGELFF.

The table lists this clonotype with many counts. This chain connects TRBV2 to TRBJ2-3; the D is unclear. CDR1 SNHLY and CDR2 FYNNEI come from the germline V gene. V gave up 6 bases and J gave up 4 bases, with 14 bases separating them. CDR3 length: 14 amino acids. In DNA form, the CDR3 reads TGTGCCAGCAGGACGTCCGACACGGCAGATACGCAGTATTTT. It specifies CASRTSDTADTQYF. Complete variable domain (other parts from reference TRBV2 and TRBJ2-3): EPEVTQTPSHQVTQMGQEVILRCVPISNHLYFYWYRQILGQKVEFLVSFYNNEISEKSEIFDDQFSVERPDGSNFTLKIRSTKLEDSAMYFCASRTSDTADTQYFGPGTRLTVL.

The CDR3 protein is CASSPYPPTTVLTKNIQYF. In nucleotides, the CDR3 is TGTGCCAGCAGCCCCTACCCCCCCACGACAGTTTTAACCAAAAACATTCAGTACTTC. This rearrangement joins TRBV7-3 to TRBJ2-4; tentatively, D is TRBD1 (5 bases). This CDR3 spans 19 amino acids. Germline values: CDR1 SGHTA, CDR2 FQGTGA. Deletions cut 5 bases from V and 2 bases from J, with 25 bases between.

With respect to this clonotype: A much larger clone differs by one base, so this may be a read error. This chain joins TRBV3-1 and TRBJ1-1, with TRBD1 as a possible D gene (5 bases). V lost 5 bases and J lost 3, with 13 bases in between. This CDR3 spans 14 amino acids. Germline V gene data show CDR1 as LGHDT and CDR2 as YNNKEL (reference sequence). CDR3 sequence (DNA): TGTGCCAGCAGCTCCTTCGCGGGGGACACTGAAGCTTTCTTT. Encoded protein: CASSSFAGDTEAFF.